One TCR beta chain is described in this entry. Other DNA sequences in the same sample also yield this CDR3. The sample originates from a study of shared clonotypes between healthy human individuals. TCRdb keeps only in-frame clones here, not all; method: immunoSEQ multiplex PCR. The profile shows 2 million to 3 million clones, over 85% of them singletons. The CDR3 is 13 amino acids. Germline values: CDR1 KGHSH, CDR2 LQKENI. The V gene lost 2 bases and the J gene lost 4 bases, with 5 bases spanning the gap. Sequencing was performed on naive CD4+ T cells sorted from blood. As to subset: CD45RA+ positively selected. This sequence was found in a man aged 18 to 30 in good health. This chain joins TRBV18 and TRBJ2-2; no firm D call. This CDR3 reads CASSPIPTGELFF. CDR3 DNA: TGTGCCAGCTCACCAATCCCCACCGGGGAGCTGTTTTTT.